These T cell receptor beta chains were read from a single sample in a study of siplizumab effects on memory and regulatory T cells. Using immunoSEQ multiplex PCR, the repertoire was profiled, and TCRdb retains in-frame clones only, with some absent. Of some 99,000 clones in the sample, about 91% are singletons; the top ten hold under 0.75%. The specimen sequenced was Tregs sorted from blood. Source of these receptors: a human donor in good health. CDR3s include the opening cysteine and the closing phenylalanine or tryptophan.

V gene	CDR3 protein
TRBV5-1	CASSLGPNYGYTF
TRBV27	CASSLIGLGALNEQFF
TRBV18	CASSPEGWELFF
TRBV10-2	CASSLGGGISSPLHF
TRBV2	CASKRTDYNYGYTF
TRBV25-1	CASSGAYEQYF
TRBV29-1	CSVDAQGRDTEAFF
TRBV5-1	CASSGDRAGNIQYF
TRBV5-4	CASSFPGETQYF
TRBV7-2	CASSLDRVAEAFF
TRBV19	CASSIPNRLTQTRMGQPQHF
TRBV6-5	CASRNRGSYNEQFF
TRBV11-2	CASSSNRGRKNIQYF
TRBV5-1	CASSLPGQANTGELFF
TRBV18	CASSPEGSGYTF
TRBV9	CASSVGARASYNEQFF
TRBV7-3	CASSFSIGRDRVEQYF
TRBV19	CASTPATNTEAFF
TRBV5-1	CASIDEPSTDTQYF
TRBV7-2	CASRTFPRLVTGELFF
TRBV5-1	CASSWGQGTNTGELFF
TRBV2	CASAGSGNTIYF
TRBV9	CASSPDRAGTEAFF
TRBV7-9	CASSLGDTRLTEAFF
TRBV30	CAWNLPYNSPLHF
TRBV20-1	CSAPEVTEAFF
TRBV10-3	CAIRALAGNTEAFF
TRBV11-2	CASNLEALPQYF
TRBV30	CAWSYGQVVLEAFF
TRBV7-9	CASSLAQTSGRAQEQFF
TRBV7-8	CASSSFLGQETQYF
TRBV7-9	CASSLDGQGADTQYF
TRBV7-9	CASSLTGGWYEQYF